These 13 T cell receptor beta chains originate from one sample sequenced in a study of T-cell reconstitution after alpha-beta-depleted transplantation in children. Unique molecular identifiers tagged the TCRbeta library. TCRdb used MiXCR to reprocess the PCR reads, holding one entry per CDR3 protein. The sample includes some 190,000 distinct CDR3 sequences, around 10% seen only once; the top ten take under 15%. The sequences come from PBMCs, collected before TCRalphabeta/CD19-depleted stem cell transplant. These receptor sequences come from a boy aged 2 to 10 with acute myeloid leukemia, due to receive a stem cell transplant.

Many counts were recorded for this clonotype. This rearrangement joins TRBV20-1 to TRBJ1-3; D remains ambiguous. Germline V gives CDR1 DFQATT, CDR2 SNEGSKA (reference sequence). V was shortened by 1 base and J by 6 bases, with 10 bases between the two germline ends. The CDR3 extends over 13 amino acids. CDR3 DNA: TGCAGTGCTAGAGCCTCTCCGGAAAACACCATATATTTT. Amino acids: CSARASPENTIYF.

The table lists this clonotype with many counts. This chain connects TRBV7-8 to TRBJ2-1; the match to TRBD2 covers 7 bases. Trimming took 5 bases from V and 12 from J; bases not matched to a gene: 10. The CDR3 extends over 13 amino acids. Germline assignment: CDR1 SGHVS and CDR2 FQNEAQ. CDR3: CASSDTQRGGQFF. The CDR3 nucleotides read TGTGCCAGCAGCGATACGCAGCGGGGTGGGCAGTTCTTC. Drawing the rest from reference TRBV7-8 and TRBJ2-1, the complete variable domain is GAGVSQSPRYKVAKRGQDVALRCDPISGHVSLFWYQQALGQGPEFLTYFQNEAQLDKSGLPSDRFFAERPEGSVSTLKIQRTQQEDSAVYLCASSDTQRGGQFFGPGTRLTVL.

This clonotype was picked up many times. The rearrangement joins TRBV12-3 or TRBV12-4 to TRBJ2-3; the match to TRBD2 covers 8 bases. CDR3 length: 16 amino acids. J lost 6 bases, V lost 5 bases, and 13 bases had no gene match. In nucleotides, the CDR3 is TGTGCCAGCAGTCCGGAGGTCCATAGCGGGGTTGATACGCAGTATTTT. The encoded protein is CASSPEVHSGVDTQYF.

This clonotype was counted many times. The rearrangement joins TRBV24-1 to TRBJ1-2, with unresolved D. Germline-derived CDR1 and CDR2 are KGHDR and SFDVKD. The V and J ends lost 7 bases and 2 bases respectively, with 16 bases between them. This CDR3 region has 15 residues. The CDR3 DNA is TGTGCCACCAGCTTTAAATCCGGGTCAAACTATGGCTACACCTTC. Translation gives CATSFKSGSNYGYTF.

This clonotype was counted many times. The chain recombines TRBV5-1 with TRBJ1-1, with TRBD1 as a possible D gene (5 bases). CDR3 length equals 16 residues. V was clipped by 4 bases and J by 2 bases, with 18 bases between them. The germline CDR1 and CDR2 sequences are SGHRS and YFSETQ. The CDR3: CASSTSSRTPNTEAFF. For the CDR3, the DNA is TGCGCCAGCAGCACCTCAAGCCGGACACCAAACACTGAAGCTTTCTTT.

This clonotype was counted many times. The CDR3 DNA follows: TGTGCCAGCAGTGGGGGGGGACTAAATTACGAGCAGTACGTC. Protein: CASSGGGLNYEQYV. This chain links TRBV25-1 with TRBJ2-7; 7 bases are shared with TRBD2. This CDR3 contains 14 residues. Germline trimming cut 4 bases from V and 4 bases from J; bases unmatched to any gene: 7. The germline CDR1 and CDR2 sequences are MGHDK and SYGVNS.

This clonotype was seen ten or more times. The genes are TRBV10-3 and TRBJ2-3; perhaps TRBD2 as D (5 bases). The CDR3 has 14 residues. V lost 2 bases and J 6 bases, leaving 12 bases between the germline ends. CDR1 is ENHRY and CDR2 is SYGVKD in the germline V gene. The CDR3 is CAISEREELDTQYF. DNA for the CDR3: TGTGCCATCAGTGAGCGGGAAGAGCTGGATACGCAGTATTTT.

This clonotype was seen many times. The chain employs TRBV7-9 and TRBJ1-5; D remains ambiguous. With 0 bases removed from V and 0 bases from J, the gap between germline ends came to 12 bases. The CDR3 has 17 residues. CDR1 is SEHNR, CDR2 FQNEAQ, per germline (reference sequence). CDR3 in amino acids: CASSLAVGGYSNQPQHF. The CDR3 nucleotides are TGTGCCAGCAGCTTAGCCGTTGGCGGCTATAGCAATCAGCCCCAGCATTTT.

This clonotype was counted ten times or more. The V and J genes are TRBV25-1 and TRBJ2-3; the match to TRBD2 covers 12 bases. CDR1 and CDR2 (germline): MGHDK, SYGVNS. V was clipped by 2 bases and J by 0 bases; unmatched bases: 0. The CDR3 loop spans 16 amino acids. The CDR3 bases are TGTGCCAGCAGTGAAGGACTAGCGGGGAGCACAGATACGCAGTATTTT. This translates into CASSEGLAGSTDTQYF.

This clonotype has ten or more counts. The chain joins TRBV12-3 or TRBV12-4 to TRBJ1-5; weak D call: TRBD1 (5 bases). The CDR3 totals 16 residues. The V end was cut by 5 bases, the J end by 3 bases, with 17 bases between. CDR3 DNA sequence: TGTGCCAGCAGTGCGCTCGGACAAGGGCCCAATCAGCCCCAGCATTTT. Its protein is CASSALGQGPNQPQHF.

In this sample, this clonotype turned up many times. This sequence joins TRBV5-1 and TRBJ1-2; D gene unclear. Germline assignment: CDR1 SGHRS and CDR2 YFSETQ. This CDR3 is 14 amino acids long. V dropped 0 bases and J dropped 2 bases, with 8 bases sitting between them. The CDR3, as DNA: TGCGCCAGCAGCTTGGCCATAGGGAACTATGGCTACACCTTC. It yields the protein CASSLAIGNYGYTF.

This clonotype was seen repeatedly, ten times or more. The V call is TRBV5-1, the J call TRBJ2-3, with 10 bases that match TRBD2. V shed 4 bases, J shed 0 bases, and the junction held 5 bases outside the gene matches. There are 16 residues in the CDR3. Germline-derived CDR1 and CDR2 are SGHRS and YFSETQ. The CDR3 sequence is CASSLTSGASTDTQYF. Here the CDR3 DNA reads TGCGCCAGCAGCCTCACTAGCGGGGCTAGCACAGATACGCAGTATTTT.

This clonotype was observed at least ten times. The chain combines TRBV3-1 with TRBJ2-3; TRBD2 is a possible D gene (5 bases). The CDR3 consists of 14 residues. CDR1 LGHDT and CDR2 YNNKEL come from the germline V gene (reference sequence). V dropped 0 bases and J dropped 8 bases, with 12 bases sitting between them. The CDR3 bases are TGTGCCAGCAGCCAAGACTTAGTCGGAGGTACGCAGTATTTT. This sequence encodes CASSQDLVGGTQYF.